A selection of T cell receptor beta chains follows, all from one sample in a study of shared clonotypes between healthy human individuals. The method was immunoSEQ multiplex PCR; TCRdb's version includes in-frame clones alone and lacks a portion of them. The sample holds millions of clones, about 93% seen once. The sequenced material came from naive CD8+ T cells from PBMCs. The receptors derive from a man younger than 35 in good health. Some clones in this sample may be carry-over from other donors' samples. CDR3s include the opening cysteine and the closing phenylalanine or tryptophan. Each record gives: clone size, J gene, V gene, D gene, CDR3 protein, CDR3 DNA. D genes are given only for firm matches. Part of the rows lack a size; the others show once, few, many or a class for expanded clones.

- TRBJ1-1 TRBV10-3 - CAHSWGFF TGTGCCCACTCCTGGGGTTTCTTT
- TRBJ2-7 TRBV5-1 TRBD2 CASAQTSGGLHEQYF TGCGCCAGCGCACAGACTAGCGGGGGGCTCCACGAGCAGTACTTC
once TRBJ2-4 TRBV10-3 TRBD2 CAISADGGADIQYF TGTGCCATCTCTGCAGACGGGGGGGCGGACATTCAGTACTTC
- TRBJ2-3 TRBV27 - CASSLGISTDTQYF TGTGCCAGCAGTTTGGGCATCAGCACAGATACGCAGTATTTT
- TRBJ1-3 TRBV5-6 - CASSQGNSGNTIYF TGTGCCAGCAGTCAAGGGAATTCTGGAAACACCATATATTTT
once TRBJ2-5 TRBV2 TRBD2 CASSERLAGAVVSETQYF TGTGCCAGCAGTGAAAGACTAGCGGGAGCGGTCGTCTCAGAGACCCAGTACTTC
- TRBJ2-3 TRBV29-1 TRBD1 CSVEPRTGRPGQYF TGCAGCGTTGAACCTAGGACAGGGCGTCCAGGACAGTATTTT
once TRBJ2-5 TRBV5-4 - CASSKLGIEQETQYF TGTGCCAGCAGCAAACTAGGAATTGAACAAGAGACCCAGTACTTC
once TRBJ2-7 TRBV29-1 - CSALGPFGEQYF TGCAGCGCTCTCGGACCCTTCGGCGAGCAGTACTTC
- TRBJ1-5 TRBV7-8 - CASSFSQGPHQPQHF TGTGCCAGCAGCTTTTCGCAGGGGCCCCATCAGCCCCAGCATTTT
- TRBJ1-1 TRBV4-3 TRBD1 CASSRLTGSSSEAFF TGCGCCAGCAGCCGCTTGACAGGGAGCTCCTCCGAAGCTTTCTTT
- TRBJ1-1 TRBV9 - CASSGITGEAFF TGTGCCAGCAGCGGCATTACAGGGGAAGCTTTCTTT
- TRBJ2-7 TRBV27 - CASSPRNGAGEQYF TGTGCCAGCAGTCCCCGTAATGGGGCTGGGGAGCAGTACTTC
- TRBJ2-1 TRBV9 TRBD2 CASSGDYYNEQFF TGTGCCAGCAGCGGGGACTATTACAATGAGCAGTTCTTC
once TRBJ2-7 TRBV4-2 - CASSQETQGWEQYF TGTGCCAGCAGCCAGGAAACACAGGGATGGGAGCAGTACTTC
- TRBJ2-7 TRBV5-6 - CASSLGLGGEQYF TGTGCCAGCAGCTTGGGACTAGGAGGCGAGCAGTACTTC
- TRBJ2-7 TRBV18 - CASSPLDRSSGWEQYF TGTGCCAGCTCACCACTCGACCGATCTTCGGGATGGGAGCAGTACTTC
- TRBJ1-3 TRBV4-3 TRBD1 CASSQGTALSGNTIYF TGCGCCAGCAGCCAGGGGACAGCCCTCTCTGGAAACACCATATATTTT
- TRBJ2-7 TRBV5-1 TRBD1 CASSFRQGYYEQYF TGCGCCAGCAGCTTCCGACAGGGTTACTACGAGCAGTACTTC
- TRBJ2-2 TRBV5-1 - CASSLVSGTGPGELFF TGCGCCAGCAGCTTGGTGTCCGGCACTGGCCCCGGGGAGCTGTTTTTT
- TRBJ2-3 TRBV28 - CASSLSLSGTSTDTQYF TGTGCCAGCAGTTTATCTTTGTCCGGGACCAGCACAGATACGCAGTATTTT
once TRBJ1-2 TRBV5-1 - CASGSPRSYGYTF TGCGCCAGCGGAAGTCCCCGGTCGTATGGCTACACCTTC